The 25 T cell receptor beta chains below were found in one sample sequenced in a study of cytomegalovirus exposure and HLA in healthy donors. The PCR was carried out with 60 Vbeta primers and 13 Jbeta primers. This table comes from immunoSEQ multiplex PCR, and its TCRdb copy is limited to in-frame clones, with some not included. The sample holds fewer than 150,000 clones, around 70% seen once. Sequenced sample: PBMCs. These receptors all stem from a woman aged 25 to 45 in good health and CMV-seronegative.

The chain has TRBV2 and TRBJ2-7; TRBD2 matches 10 bases. CDR1 and CDR2 (germline): SNHLY, FYNNEI. V was pared by 6 bases and J by 5 bases, with 7 bases of the junction left unmatched. CDR3 length: 14 amino acids. CDR3 DNA sequence: TGTGCCAGCAGGGGATCGGGACTAGCGAACGAGCAGTACGTC. It yields the protein CASRGSGLANEQYV.

This rearrangement joins TRBV2 to TRBJ2-7; tentatively, D is TRBD2 (5 bases). Germline-derived CDR1 and CDR2 are SNHLY and FYNNEI. V was trimmed by 0 bases and J by 4 bases, leaving 13 bases between them. The CDR3 length is 15 residues. The CDR3 DNA is TGTGCCAGCAGTGAAGCCGAAAGGGAGCGGTACGAGCAGTACTTC. It translates to CASSEAERERYEQYF. Full variable domain (missing parts from reference TRBV2 and TRBJ2-7): EPEVTQTPSHQVTQMGQEVILRCVPISNHLYFYWYRQILGQKVEFLVSFYNNEISEKSEIFDDQFSVERPDGSNFTLKIRSTKLEDSAMYFCASSEAERERYEQYFGPGTRLTVT.

The J gene is TRBJ1-3, the V gene TRBV27, with TRBD1 as a possible D gene (5 bases). Trimming removed 3 bases at V and 4 bases at J, with 10 bases between. In germline, CDR1 is MNHEY, CDR2 SMNVEV (reference sequence). This CDR3 region has 14 residues. In DNA form, the CDR3 reads TGTGCCAGCAGTTTGGCGGGGCAGGGAAACACCATATATTTT. Protein product: CASSLAGQGNTIYF.

The chain uses TRBV6-5 and TRBJ2-3, with D possibly matching TRBD2 (5 bases). The germline V gene has CDR1 MNHEY and CDR2 SVGAGI. The CDR3 length is 13 residues. V was clipped by 6 bases and J by 4 bases, with 11 bases between them. The CDR3 bases are TGTGCCAGCAGCCCCGCGGGCGCAGATACGCAGTATTTT. Translation: CASSPAGADTQYF.

The genes are TRBV6-5 and TRBJ1-2, with TRBD1 matching over 7 bases. Germline trimming cut 4 bases from V and 5 bases from J; bases unmatched to any gene: 7. The CDR3 totals 14 residues. Looked up from germline, CDR1 is MNHEY and CDR2 is SVGAGI. CDR3 DNA: TGTGCCAGCAGTTCTAGGGGGCGCGGGTATGGCTACACCTTC. Protein sequence: CASSSRGRGYGYTF.

A single count supports this clone. V and J are TRBV11-2 and TRBJ2-7; TRBD2 might be the D (7 bases). The CDR3 contains 17 residues. V lost 3 bases, J lost 1 base, and 19 bases lay in between. Germline loops: CDR1 SGHAT, CDR2 FQNNGV. The CDR3 DNA sequence: TGTGCCAGCAGCTTCGGGGGCGGGAGAGGGTCTTCCTACGAGCAGTACTTC. Translated: CASSFGGGRGSSYEQYF. Supplemented by reference TRBV11-2 and TRBJ2-7, the full variable domain reads EAGVAQSPRYKIIEKRQSVAFWCNPISGHATLYWYQQILGQGPKLLIQFQNNGVVDDSQLPKDRFSAERLKGVDSTLKIQPAKLEDSAVYLCASSFGGGRGSSYEQYFGPGTRLTVT.

The rearrangement uses TRBV6-5 and TRBJ2-7; 8 bases fit TRBD2. The trim removed 7 bases at V and 3 bases at J, leaving 5 bases unmatched. This CDR3 contains 13 residues. Germline V gene data show CDR1 as MNHEY and CDR2 as SVGAGI. The CDR3 nucleotides read TGTGCCAGCAATCGGGGGGGCCTCTACGAGCAGTACGTC. It encodes CASNRGGLYEQYV.

Comments on this clone: One end of the junction does not line up with germline, which may come from a read error. Other DNA sequences within the sample encode an identical CDR3. The rearrangement joins TRBV5-6 to TRBJ2-1; 11 bases line up with TRBD2. Per the germline V gene, CDR1 is SGHDT and CDR2 is YYEEEE. The CDR3 has 16 residues. The CDR3 protein is CASSPMTSGADNEQFF. The DNA for the CDR3 is TGTGCCAGCAGCCCGATGACTAGCGGGGCCGACAACGAGCAGTTCTTC.

The chain combines TRBV5-4 with TRBJ1-3, with D possibly being TRBD1 (6 bases). The CDR3 totals 17 residues. The germline CDR1 and CDR2 sequences are SGHNT and YYREEE (reference sequence). V was shortened by 4 bases and J by 4 bases, with 21 bases between the two germline ends. The CDR3 loop is CASSAGAGEGHGNTIYF. The CDR3, as DNA: TGTGCCAGCAGCGCGGGCGCAGGGGAGGGTCACGGAAACACCATATATTTT.

The V and J genes are TRBV18 and TRBJ2-3; D gene unclear. Trimming removed 6 bases at V and 0 bases at J, with 7 bases between. CDR1 is KGHSH, CDR2 LQKENI, per germline. The CDR3 loop spans 13 amino acids. The CDR3 DNA reads TGTGCCAGCTCCCTAAGAAGCACAGATACGCAGTATTTT. Translation gives CASSLRSTDTQYF.

The CDR3: CASSRLLAGTDTQYF. CDR3 bases: TGTGCCAGCAGCCGCTTACTAGCGGGGACAGATACGCAGTATTTT. The chain joins TRBV14 to TRBJ2-3; 10 positions agree with TRBD2. The germline V gene encodes CDR1 SGHDN and CDR2 FVKESK. Trimming cost V 4 bases and J 3 bases; bases outside gene matches: 4. The CDR3 is 15 residues long. Based on the CDR3 plus reference TRBV14 and TRBJ2-3, the full variable domain is EAGVTQFPSHSVIEKGQTVTLRCDPISGHDNLYWYRRVMGKEIKFLLHFVKESKQDESGMPNNRFLAERTGGTYSTLKVQPAELEDSGVYFCASSRLLAGTDTQYFGPGTRLTVL.

This clone was seen more than once but under ten times. This sequence joins TRBV7-9 and TRBJ2-7; TRBD1 matches at 8 bases. The V segment lost 5 bases and the J segment 1 base; nucleotides outside the gene matches: 16. This CDR3 contains 18 residues. Germline CDR1 SEHNR, CDR2 FQNEAQ (reference sequence). The CDR3 nucleotides read TGTGCCAGCAGCCTGAGGGCCGCGGACAGGGATAAATCCTACGAGCAGTACGTC. This encodes CASSLRAADRDKSYEQYV.

The chain joins TRBV20-1 to TRBJ2-7, with TRBD2 matching over 7 bases. CDR1 is DFQATT and CDR2 is SNEGSKA in the germline V gene (reference sequence). J gave up 4 bases and V 8 bases, and 5 bases lay outside the gene matches. The length of the CDR3 is 11 residues. The CDR3 is CSTSREYEQYF. CDR3 DNA sequence: TGCAGTACGTCGCGGGAGTACGAGCAGTACTTC.

The chain links TRBV5-1 to TRBJ2-5, with TRBD1 identical over 8 bases. The trim removed 2 bases at V and 4 bases at J, leaving 10 bases unmatched. Germline-derived CDR1 and CDR2 are SGHRS and YFSETQ. The CDR3 is made up of 16 amino acids. CDR3: CASSFRGQGFGETQYF. CDR3 in DNA: TGCGCCAGCAGCTTCCGAGGACAGGGCTTCGGAGAGACCCAGTACTTC.

This chain joins TRBV13 and TRBJ2-1; 13 bases line up with TRBD2. This CDR3 comprises 17 residues. The germline CDR1 and CDR2 sequences are PRHDT and FYEKMQ (reference sequence). J was trimmed by 4 bases and V by 5 bases; bases with no gene match: 8. CDR3 loop: CASSGRTSGRGYNEQFF. For the CDR3, the DNA is TGTGCCAGCAGCGGACGGACTAGCGGGAGAGGGTACAATGAGCAGTTCTTC.

This sequence joins TRBV4-2 and TRBJ1-2; 9 bases map to TRBD1. This CDR3 has 17 residues. V shed 1 base, J shed 7 bases, and the junction held 13 bases outside the gene matches. Germline V lookup: CDR1 LGHNA, CDR2 YNFKEQ. CDR3 DNA sequence: TGTGCCAGCAGCCAAGGTCGGGACAGGGCCCCAGGGACTGGCTACACCTTC. Translating it yields CASSQGRDRAPGTGYTF.

J is TRBJ1-2 and V is TRBV29-1; 9 bases line up with TRBD1. The V gene end was trimmed by 6 bases and the J gene end by 6 bases; junction bases not matched to a gene: 14. The germline CDR1 and CDR2 sequences are SQVTM and ANQGSEA. This CDR3 comprises 15 residues. The DNA for the CDR3 is TGCAGCGTCCCAATGCCGTACAGGACAGGGGATGGCTACACCTTC. Translated: CSVPMPYRTGDGYTF.

V gene TRBV4-1 combines with J gene TRBJ2-1; no firm D call. The V gene's germline CDR1 is MGHRA and CDR2 YSYEKL. V lost 6 bases and J lost 16, with 22 bases in between. This CDR3 region has 13 residues. The CDR3 sequence: CASSLLGARSRFF. In DNA form, the CDR3 reads TGCGCCAGCAGTTTATTAGGAGCCCGGTCTCGCTTCTTC.

The J gene is TRBJ1-1, the V gene TRBV12-5; the match to TRBD1 covers 8 bases. The length of the CDR3 is 13 residues. From germline, CDR1 is LGHNT and CDR2 FRNRAP. V lost 6 bases to trimming and J lost 6 bases; unmatched junction nucleotides: 6. The CDR3 region has the DNA TGTGCTAGTGGGCTCGAACAGGGGGCTGAAGCTTTCTTT. This codes for CASGLEQGAEAFF.

CDR3 residues: CASSPVVAGVSYNEQFF. The CDR3 nucleotides read TGCGCCAGCAGCCCGGTGGTAGCGGGGGTATCCTACAATGAGCAGTTCTTC. The J gene is TRBJ2-1, the V gene TRBV5-1; 9 bases are shared with TRBD2. The CDR3 spans 17 residues. Germline V gene sequence: CDR1 SGHRS, CDR2 YFSETQ. V shed 4 bases, J shed 1 base, and the junction held 9 bases outside the gene matches.

The chain recombines TRBV6-5 with TRBJ1-6; D gene uncertain. Trimming left V 0 bases short and J 10 bases short, with 16 bases between. From germline, CDR1 is MNHEY and CDR2 SVGAGI. CDR3 length: 16 residues. The CDR3 coding sequence is TGTGCCAGCAGTTACTCGCGGGTGAACCTCGGGTCACCCCTCCACTTT. Residues: CASSYSRVNLGSPLHF.

The rearrangement links TRBV10-2 to TRBJ1-1, with D possibly TRBD1 on 6 matching bases. The CDR3 is 15 residues long. Germline V CDR1 and CDR2: WSHSY, SAAADI. The ends were cut back, 6 bases at V and 4 bases at J, with 18 bases in the middle. CDR3 in DNA: TGCGCCAGCAGGCCTAACAGGGAAGGGGGCACTGAAGCTTTCTTT. Amino acid sequence: CASRPNREGGTEAFF.

This clone has just one count. J is TRBJ1-1 and V is TRBV6-1, with D maybe TRBD1 (5 bases). Trimming pared 2 bases from V and 11 bases from J, leaving 21 bases between. This CDR3 is 15 amino acids long. Germline-derived CDR1 and CDR2 are MNHNS and SASEGT. The CDR3: CASSEQRGGGSVAFF. The CDR3 DNA follows: TGTGCCAGCAGTGAACAAAGGGGCGGGGGTAGCGTGGCTTTCTTT.

The chain recombines TRBV6-6 with TRBJ2-3; D possibly corresponds to TRBD1 (5 bases). From germline, CDR1 is MNHNY and CDR2 SVGAGI (reference sequence). CDR3 length equals 14 residues. V dropped 0 bases and J dropped 6 bases, with 10 bases sitting between them. The CDR3 is CASSYSAGWDTQYF. In nucleotides, the CDR3 is TGTGCCAGCAGTTACTCAGCAGGGTGGGATACGCAGTATTTT.

In the case of this clone: Relative to the germline gene, one junction end is altered; a read error may explain this. The V call is TRBV6-5, the J call TRBJ1-1; D might be TRBD1 (5 bases). Germline V CDR1 and CDR2: MNHEY, SVGAGI. This CDR3 has 15 residues. The CDR3 DNA reads TGTGCCAGCGGTTACTCGTACAGGCTGGACACTGAAGCTTTCTTT. It specifies CASGYSYRLDTEAFF.